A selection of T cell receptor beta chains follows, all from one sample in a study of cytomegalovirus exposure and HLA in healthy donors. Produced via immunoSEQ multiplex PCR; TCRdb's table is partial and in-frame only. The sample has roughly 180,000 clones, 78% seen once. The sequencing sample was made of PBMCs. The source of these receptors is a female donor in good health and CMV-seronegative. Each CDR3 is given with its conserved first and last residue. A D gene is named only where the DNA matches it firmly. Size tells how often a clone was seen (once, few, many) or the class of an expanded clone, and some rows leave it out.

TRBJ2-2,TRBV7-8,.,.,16,TGTGCCAGCAGCCCCCGAGGGGGGGCGAACACCGGGGAGCTGTTTTTT,CASSPRGGANTGELFF
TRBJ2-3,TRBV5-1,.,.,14,TGCGCCAGCAGCTTGTTTGGGACAACAGATACGCAGTATTTT,CASSLFGTTDTQYF
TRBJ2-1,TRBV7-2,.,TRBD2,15,TGTGCCAGCAGCCAGCTAGCGGGAGTCGCCAATGAGCAGTTCTTC,CASSQLAGVANEQFF
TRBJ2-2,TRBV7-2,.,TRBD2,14,TGTGCCAGCAGACCGAGCGGGGGGCCCGGGGAGCTGTTTTTT,CASRPSGGPGELFF
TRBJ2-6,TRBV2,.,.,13,TGTGCCAGCAGCAGCGTTGGGGCCAACGTCCTGACTTTC,CASSSVGANVLTF
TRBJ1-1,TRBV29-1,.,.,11,TGCAGCGTTGCCCTCCCTCCTTTGGCTTTCTTT,CSVALPPLAFF
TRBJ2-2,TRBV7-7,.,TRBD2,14,TGTGCCAGCAGCTTGCTAGCGGGGACCGGGGAGCTGTTTTTT,CASSLLAGTGELFF
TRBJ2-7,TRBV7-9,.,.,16,TGTTCCAGCAGCTTACCCGGGAGGTACAGGGCCGAGGAGCAGTACTTC,CSSSLPGRYRAEEQYF
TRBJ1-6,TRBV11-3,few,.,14,TGTGCCAGCAGCCCCACGGGGGAAGTCTCACCCCTCCACTTT,CASSPTGEVSPLHF
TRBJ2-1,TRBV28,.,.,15,TGTGCCAGCATTGAGGGGGGGAGCTCCTACAATGAGCAGTTCTTC,CASIEGGSSYNEQFF
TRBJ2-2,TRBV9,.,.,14,TGTGCCAGCAGCGGGAGCCCGGGGGCCGGGGAGCTGTTTTTT,CASSGSPGAGELFF
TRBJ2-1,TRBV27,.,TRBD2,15,TGTGCCAGCAGCAAGACTAGCGGGGGGGCGGATGAGCAGTTCTTC,CASSKTSGGADEQFF
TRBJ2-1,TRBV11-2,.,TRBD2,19,TGTGCCAGCAGCTTAGGGTGGGAGACTAGCGGGAGGGGTTACAATGAGCAGTTCTTC,CASSLGWETSGRGYNEQFF
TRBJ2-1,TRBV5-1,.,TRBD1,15,TGCGCCAGCAGCGTCGGGACAGGAAACTACAATGAGCAGTTCTTC,CASSVGTGNYNEQFF
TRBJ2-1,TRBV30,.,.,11,TGTGCCTGGAACTTCAACAATGAGCAGTTCTTC,CAWNFNNEQFF